The clone carrying this T cell receptor (beta chain) was seen a handful of times. The V gene lost 6 bases and the J gene lost 3 bases, with 12 bases spanning the gap. The CDR3 extends over 13 amino acids. Germline V CDR1 and CDR2: SGHAT, FQNNGV. The data are from a study of PD-1 blockade in mismatch repair-deficient tumors. Only in-frame clones appear in the TCRdb table, and some are missing; sequencing was by immunoSEQ multiplex PCR. The table lists approximately 100,000 clones, about four fifths of them singletons, with roughly 6.3% in the top ten. The receptor's source is an adult with mismatch repair-deficient cancer. Sequencing used peripheral blood, obtained 36 weeks after starting pembrolizumab. This chain links TRBV11-2 with TRBJ2-7; D perhaps matches TRBD1 (5 bases). In DNA, the CDR3 is TGTGCCAGCAGTTACGGACACAACTACGAGCAGTACTTC. Residues: CASSYGHNYEQYF.